This T cell receptor beta chain originates from a study of cytomegalovirus exposure and HLA in healthy donors. Study-level findings and limits: Later analysis identified a missense DCLRE1C variant that was linked to TCR beta V- and J-gene trimming.

The study ran its PCR with 60 Vbeta and 13 Jbeta primers. In the study's own analysis: Counted up in a later analysis, unique TCR beta chains came to about 80 million, with about 10 million shared. Only in-frame clones appear in the TCRdb table, and some are missing; sequencing was by immunoSEQ multiplex PCR. Clonal size and the V and J genes are those of that table, whereas D and trimming came from the DNA. The repertoire holds more than 95,000 clones, with 65% to 75% as singletons. For this clone: Its antigen is unknown.

CDR3 length: 15 amino acids. Germline V gene lookup returns CDR1 SGHVS and CDR2 FQNEAQ. J lost 5 bases, V lost 2 bases, and 8 bases had no gene match. V gene TRBV7-8 combines with J gene TRBJ1-1, with 7 bases matching TRBD1. This TCR came from a woman in her forties or fifties in good health and CMV-seropositive. Sequenced: PBMCs. The chain's CDR3 is CASSLPPGGGTEAFF. The CDR3 nucleotides read TGTGCCAGCAGCTTACCTCCAGGGGGTGGGACTGAAGCTTTCTTT.